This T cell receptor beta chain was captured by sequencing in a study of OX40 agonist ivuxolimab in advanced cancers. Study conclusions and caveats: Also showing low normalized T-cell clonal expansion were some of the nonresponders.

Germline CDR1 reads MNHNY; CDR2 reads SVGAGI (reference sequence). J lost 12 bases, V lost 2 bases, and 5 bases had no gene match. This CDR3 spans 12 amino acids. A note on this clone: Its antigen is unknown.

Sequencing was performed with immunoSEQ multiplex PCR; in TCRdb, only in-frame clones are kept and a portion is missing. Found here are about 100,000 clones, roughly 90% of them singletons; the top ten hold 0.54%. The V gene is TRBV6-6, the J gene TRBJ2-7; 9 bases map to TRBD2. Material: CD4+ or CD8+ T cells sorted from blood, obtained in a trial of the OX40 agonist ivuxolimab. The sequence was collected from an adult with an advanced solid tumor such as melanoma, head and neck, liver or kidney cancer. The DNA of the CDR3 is TGTGCCAGCAGTTACGACGCGGGAGGGGTGTACTTC. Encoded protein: CASSYDAGGVYF.